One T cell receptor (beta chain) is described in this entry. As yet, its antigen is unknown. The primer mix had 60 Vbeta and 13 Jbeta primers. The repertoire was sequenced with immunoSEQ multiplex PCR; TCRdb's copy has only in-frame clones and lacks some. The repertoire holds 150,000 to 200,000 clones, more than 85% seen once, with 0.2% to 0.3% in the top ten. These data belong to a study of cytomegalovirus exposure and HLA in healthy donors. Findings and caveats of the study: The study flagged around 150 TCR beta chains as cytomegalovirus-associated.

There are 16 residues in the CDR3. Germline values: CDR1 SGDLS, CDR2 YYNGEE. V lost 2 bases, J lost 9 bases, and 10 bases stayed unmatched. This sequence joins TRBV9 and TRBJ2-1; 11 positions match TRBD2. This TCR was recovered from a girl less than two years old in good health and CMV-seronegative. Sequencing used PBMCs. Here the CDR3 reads CASSVPTSGTRGEQFF. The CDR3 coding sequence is TGTGCCAGCAGCGTCCCGACTAGCGGGACTCGGGGTGAGCAGTTCTTC.